The T cell receptor beta chain described here comes from a study of cytomegalovirus exposure and HLA in healthy donors. Study-wide context: An analysis done earlier identified 120 million or so unique TCR beta sequences from 190 million or so T cells. Genotyping of some 390 donors showed that about 79% belonged to the Caucasian-associated ancestry cluster. Study-wide results and caveats: Later work showed greater clonal expansion in HLA-associated TCR beta chains than in equally common others.

CDR1 and CDR2 from the germline V gene are SGHRS and YFSETQ. Trimming took off 1 base at V and 5 bases at J, with 13 bases between the two ends. CDR3 length: 16 amino acids. This clone appeared once. Its antigen is still unknown. PCR amplification relied on 60 Vbeta primers (plus 13 Jbeta primers). The repertoire was sequenced with immunoSEQ multiplex PCR; TCRdb's copy has only in-frame clones and lacks some. The sample includes 150,000 or so clones, about 85% of them seen just once. The TCR originated in a man younger than 30 in good health and CMV-seropositive. Sequencing was performed on PBMCs. The chain couples TRBV5-1 to TRBJ1-6; TRBD1 is a possible D gene (5 bases). For the CDR3, the DNA is TGCGCCAGCAGCTTGTCGCCCGGGGGAAATAATTCACCCCTCCACTTT. Its translation is CASSLSPGGNNSPLHF. Combining the CDR3 with reference TRBV5-1 and TRBJ1-6 gives the whole variable domain KAGVTQTPRYLIKTRGQQVTLSCSPISGHRSVSWYQQTPGQGLQFLFEYFSETQRNKGNFPGRFSGRQFSNSRSEMNVSTLELGDSALYLCASSLSPGGNNSPLHFGNGTRLTVT.